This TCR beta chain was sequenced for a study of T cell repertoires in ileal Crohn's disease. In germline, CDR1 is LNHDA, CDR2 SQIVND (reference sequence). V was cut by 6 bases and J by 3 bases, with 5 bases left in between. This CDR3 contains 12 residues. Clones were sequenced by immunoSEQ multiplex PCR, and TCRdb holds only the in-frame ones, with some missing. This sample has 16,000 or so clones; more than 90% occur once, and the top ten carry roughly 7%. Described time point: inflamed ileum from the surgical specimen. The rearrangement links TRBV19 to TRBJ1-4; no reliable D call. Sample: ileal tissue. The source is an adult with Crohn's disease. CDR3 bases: TGTGCCAGTAGAAATCCTAATGAAAAACTGTTTTTT. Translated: CASRNPNEKLFF.